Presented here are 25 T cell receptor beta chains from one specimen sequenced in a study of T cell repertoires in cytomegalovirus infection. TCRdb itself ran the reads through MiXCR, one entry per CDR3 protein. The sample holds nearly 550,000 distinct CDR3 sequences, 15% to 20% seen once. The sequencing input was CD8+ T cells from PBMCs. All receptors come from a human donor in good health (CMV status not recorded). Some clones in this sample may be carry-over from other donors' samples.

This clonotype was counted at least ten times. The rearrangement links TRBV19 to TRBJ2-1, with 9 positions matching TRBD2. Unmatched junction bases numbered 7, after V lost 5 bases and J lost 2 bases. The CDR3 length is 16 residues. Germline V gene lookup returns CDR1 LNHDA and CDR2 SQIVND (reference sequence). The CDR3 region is CASSPLSGSTYNEQFF. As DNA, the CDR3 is TGTGCCAGTAGTCCTCTTAGCGGGAGTACCTACAATGAGCAGTTCTTC.

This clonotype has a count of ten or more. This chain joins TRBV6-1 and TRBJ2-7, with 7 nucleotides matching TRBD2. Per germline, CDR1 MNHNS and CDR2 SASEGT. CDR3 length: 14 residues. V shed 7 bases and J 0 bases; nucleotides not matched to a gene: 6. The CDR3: CASKSRGSSYEQYF. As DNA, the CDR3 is TGTGCCAGCAAGTCCCGCGGGAGCTCCTACGAGCAGTACTTC.

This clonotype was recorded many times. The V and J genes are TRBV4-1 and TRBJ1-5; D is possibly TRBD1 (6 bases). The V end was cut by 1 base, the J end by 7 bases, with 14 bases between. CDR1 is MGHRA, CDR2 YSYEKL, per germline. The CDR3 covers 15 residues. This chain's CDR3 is CASSQVRGSGQPQHF. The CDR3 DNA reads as TGCGCCAGCAGCCAAGTCAGGGGATCGGGGCAGCCCCAGCATTTT.

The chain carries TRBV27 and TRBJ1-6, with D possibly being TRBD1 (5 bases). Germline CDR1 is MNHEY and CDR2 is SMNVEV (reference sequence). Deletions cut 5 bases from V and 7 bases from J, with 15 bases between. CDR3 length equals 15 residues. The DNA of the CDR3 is TGTGCCAGCAGTAGGGGACGGGGGTGGAATTCACCCCTCCACTTT. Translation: CASSRGRGWNSPLHF.

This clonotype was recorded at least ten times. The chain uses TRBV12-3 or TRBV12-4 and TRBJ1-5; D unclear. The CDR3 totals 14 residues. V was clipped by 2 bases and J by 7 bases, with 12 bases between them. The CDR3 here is CASSLNVREQPQHF. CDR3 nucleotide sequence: TGTGCCAGCAGTTTAAACGTGAGGGAACAGCCCCAGCATTTT.

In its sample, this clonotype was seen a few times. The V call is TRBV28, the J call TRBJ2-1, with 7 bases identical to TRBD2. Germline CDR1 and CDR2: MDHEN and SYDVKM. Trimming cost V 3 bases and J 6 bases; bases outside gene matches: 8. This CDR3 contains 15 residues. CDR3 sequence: CASSFRREDANEQFF. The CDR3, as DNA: TGTGCCAGCAGTTTTCGCCGGGAGGATGCCAATGAGCAGTTCTTC.

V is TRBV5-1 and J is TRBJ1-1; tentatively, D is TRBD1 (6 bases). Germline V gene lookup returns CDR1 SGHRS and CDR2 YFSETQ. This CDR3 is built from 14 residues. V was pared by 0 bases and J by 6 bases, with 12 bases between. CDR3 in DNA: TGCGCCAGCAGCTTGGTTGAACAGGGAGCTGAAGCTTTCTTT. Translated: CASSLVEQGAEAFF.

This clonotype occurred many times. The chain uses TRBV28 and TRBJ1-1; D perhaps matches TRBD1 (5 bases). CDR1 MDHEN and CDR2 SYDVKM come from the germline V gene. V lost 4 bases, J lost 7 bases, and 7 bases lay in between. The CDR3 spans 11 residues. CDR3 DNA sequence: TGTGCCAGCAGTTGGGGGTTTGAAGCTTTCTTT. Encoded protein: CASSWGFEAFF.

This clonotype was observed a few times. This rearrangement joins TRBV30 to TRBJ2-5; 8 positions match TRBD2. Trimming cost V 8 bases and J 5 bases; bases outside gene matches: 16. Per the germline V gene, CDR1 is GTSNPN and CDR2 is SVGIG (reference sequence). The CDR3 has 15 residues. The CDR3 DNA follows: TGTGCCGGGTGGGGATATGAGCGGGAGAGGGAGACCCAGTACTTC. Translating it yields CAGWGYERERETQYF.

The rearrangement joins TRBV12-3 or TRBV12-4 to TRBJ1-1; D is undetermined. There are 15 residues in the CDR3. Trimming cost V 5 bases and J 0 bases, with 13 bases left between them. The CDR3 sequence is CASSIPGLMNTEAFF. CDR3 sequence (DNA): TGTGCCAGCAGTATTCCCGGCTTAATGAACACTGAAGCTTTCTTT.

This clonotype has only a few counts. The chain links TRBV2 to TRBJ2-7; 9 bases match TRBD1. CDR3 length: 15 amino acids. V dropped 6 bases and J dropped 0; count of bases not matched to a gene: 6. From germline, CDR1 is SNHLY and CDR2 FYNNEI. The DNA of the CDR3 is TGTGCCAGCAGACCAGGACAGGGGATCTCCTACGAGCAGTACTTC. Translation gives CASRPGQGISYEQYF.

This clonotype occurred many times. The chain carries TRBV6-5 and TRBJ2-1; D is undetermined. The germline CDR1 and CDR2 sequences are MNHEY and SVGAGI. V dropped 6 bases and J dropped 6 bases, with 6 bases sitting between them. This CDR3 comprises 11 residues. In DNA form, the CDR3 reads TGTGCCAGCAGGCTCTCCAATGAGCAGTTCTTC. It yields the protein CASRLSNEQFF.

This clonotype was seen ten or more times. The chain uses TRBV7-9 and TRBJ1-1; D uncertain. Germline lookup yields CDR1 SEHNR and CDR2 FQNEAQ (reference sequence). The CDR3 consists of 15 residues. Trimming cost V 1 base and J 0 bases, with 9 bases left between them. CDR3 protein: CASSLGQALNTEAFF. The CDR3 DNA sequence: TGTGCCAGCAGCTTAGGGCAGGCCCTGAACACTGAAGCTTTCTTT.

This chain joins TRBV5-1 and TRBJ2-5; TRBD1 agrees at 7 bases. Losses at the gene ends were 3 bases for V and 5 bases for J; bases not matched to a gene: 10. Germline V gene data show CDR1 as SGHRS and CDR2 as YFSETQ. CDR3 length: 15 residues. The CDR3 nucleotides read TGCGCCAGCAGCTATAAAGCCCAGGGGGAGGAGACCCAGTACTTC. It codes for CASSYKAQGEETQYF.

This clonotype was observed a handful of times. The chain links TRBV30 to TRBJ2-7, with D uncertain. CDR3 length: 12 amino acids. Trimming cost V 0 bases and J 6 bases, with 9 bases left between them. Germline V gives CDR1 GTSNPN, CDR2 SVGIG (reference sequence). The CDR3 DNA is TGTGCCTGGAGTGTACGGGTTCGCGAGCAGTACTTC. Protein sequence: CAWSVRVREQYF.

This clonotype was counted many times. CDR3 nucleotide sequence: TGTGCCAGCAGCTCCTCTCTTGGGACAGGGGATGGCTACACCTTC. Translated, it gives CASSSSLGTGDGYTF. The chain has TRBV7-2 and TRBJ1-2; TRBD1 matches at 10 bases. J gave up 6 bases and V 4 bases, and 8 bases lay outside the gene matches. Germline values: CDR1 SGHTA, CDR2 FQGNSA. The CDR3 has 15 residues.

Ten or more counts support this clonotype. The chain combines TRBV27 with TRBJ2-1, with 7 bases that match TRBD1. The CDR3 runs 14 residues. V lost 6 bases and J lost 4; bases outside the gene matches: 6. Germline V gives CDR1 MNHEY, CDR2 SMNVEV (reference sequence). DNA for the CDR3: TGTGCCAGCAGCTTTCCAGGGGGATACAATGAGCAGTTCTTC. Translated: CASSFPGGYNEQFF.

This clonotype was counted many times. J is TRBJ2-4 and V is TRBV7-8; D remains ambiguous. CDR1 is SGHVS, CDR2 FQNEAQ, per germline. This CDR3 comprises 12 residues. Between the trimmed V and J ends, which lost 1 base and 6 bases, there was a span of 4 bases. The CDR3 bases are TGTGCCAGCAGCTTAGAGAGAAACATTCAGTACTTC. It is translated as CASSLERNIQYF. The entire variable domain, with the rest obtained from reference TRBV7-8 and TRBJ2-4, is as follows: GAGVSQSPRYKVAKRGQDVALRCDPISGHVSLFWYQQALGQGPEFLTYFQNEAQLDKSGLPSDRFFAERPEGSVSTLKIQRTQQEDSAVYLCASSLERNIQYFGAGTRLSVL.

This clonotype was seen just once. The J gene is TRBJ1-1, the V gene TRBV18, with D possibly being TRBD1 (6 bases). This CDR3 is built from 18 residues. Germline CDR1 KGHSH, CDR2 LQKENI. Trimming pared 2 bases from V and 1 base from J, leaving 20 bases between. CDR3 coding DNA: TGTGCCAGCTCACCAACCGACTGGGGCGGGGGGCCGAACACTGAAGCTTTCTTT. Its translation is CASSPTDWGGGPNTEAFF.

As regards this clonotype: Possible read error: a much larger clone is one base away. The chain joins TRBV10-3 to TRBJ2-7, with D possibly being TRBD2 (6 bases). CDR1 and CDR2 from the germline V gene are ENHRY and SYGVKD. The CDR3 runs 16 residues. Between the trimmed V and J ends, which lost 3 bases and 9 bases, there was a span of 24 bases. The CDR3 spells CAISDCPGLGLVRQYF. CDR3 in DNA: TGTGCCATCAGTGATTGCCCGGGACTCGGTCTAGTGAGGCAGTACTTC.

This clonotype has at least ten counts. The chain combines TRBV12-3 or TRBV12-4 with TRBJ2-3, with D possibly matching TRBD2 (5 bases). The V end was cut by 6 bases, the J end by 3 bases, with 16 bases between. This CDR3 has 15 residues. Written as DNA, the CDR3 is TGTGCCAGCAGCCCGACCCCGGAGGTTACAGATACGCAGTATTTT. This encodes CASSPTPEVTDTQYF.

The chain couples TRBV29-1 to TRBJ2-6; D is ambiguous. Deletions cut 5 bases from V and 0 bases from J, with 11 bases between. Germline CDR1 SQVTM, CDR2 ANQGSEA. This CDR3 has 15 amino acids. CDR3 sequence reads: CSVFVRTSGANVLTF. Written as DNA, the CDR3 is TGCAGCGTTTTTGTCCGGACCTCTGGGGCCAACGTCCTGACTTTC.

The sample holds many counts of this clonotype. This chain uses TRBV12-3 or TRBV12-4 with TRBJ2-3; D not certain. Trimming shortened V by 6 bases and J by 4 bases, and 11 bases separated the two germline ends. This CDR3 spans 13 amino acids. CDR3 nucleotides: TGTGCCAGCAGCCCGCGACGGGCAGATACGCAGTATTTT. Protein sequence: CASSPRRADTQYF.

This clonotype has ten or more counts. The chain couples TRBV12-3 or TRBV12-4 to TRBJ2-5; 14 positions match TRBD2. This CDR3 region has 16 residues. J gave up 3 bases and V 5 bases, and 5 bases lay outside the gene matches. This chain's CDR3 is CASSRLAGGREETQYF. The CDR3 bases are TGTGCCAGCAGTCGACTAGCGGGAGGGCGGGAAGAGACCCAGTACTTC.

The CDR3 region has the DNA TGTGCCAGCCACGTTGTGACCGGGGAGCTGTTTTTT. It is translated as CASHVVTGELFF. The genes are TRBV12-3 or TRBV12-4 and TRBJ2-2; no firm D call. Trimming stripped 8 bases from V and 5 bases from J, with 9 bases between. The CDR3 contains 12 residues.